These 3 T cell receptor beta chains share one sample of origin, sequenced in a study of T cell repertoires in cytomegalovirus infection (dated by TCRdb to between 2018 and 2020). The sequencer listed for this sample is Illumina HiSeq 1500. Starting from the raw public reads, TCRdb applied fastp trimming at Q25, assembled clones with MiXCR and retained in-frame beta chains. Identical CDR3 protein sequences are pooled into one entry, listed with their most common genes and DNA. The sample contains fewer than 400,000 distinct CDR3 sequences, roughly 20% of them found a single time. The ten largest clones capture approximately 8% of the sample. Sequencing used PBMCs. The receptors were sampled from a human donor in good health (CMV status not recorded). Some clones in this sample may be carry-over from other donors' samples.

The chain is built from TRBV3-1 and TRBJ1-2, with 11 bases aligning to TRBD1. This CDR3 has 16 residues. With V trimmed by 4 bases and J by 7 bases, 11 bases remained unmatched. Germline CDR1 is LGHDT and CDR2 is YNNKEL (reference sequence). The CDR3: CASSRTGGVESRGYTF. DNA for the CDR3: TGTGCCAGCAGCCGGACAGGGGGCGTAGAATCGCGTGGCTACACCTTC.

This clonotype was observed a handful of times. CDR3 DNA sequence: TGTGCCAGCAGCTTAGAGTGGGCGGGAGGGTTCGACGAGCAGTACTTC. Translating gives CASSLEWAGGFDEQYF. This chain joins TRBV7-2 and TRBJ2-7, with 9 bases fitting TRBD2. The CDR3 has 16 residues. The V and J ends lost 1 base and 5 bases, in that order; junction bases with no gene match: 9. Germline assignment: CDR1 SGHTA and CDR2 FQGNSA.

This chain joins TRBV6-4 and TRBJ2-1; possible D gene TRBD2, 6 bases. Germline V gives CDR1 MRHNA, CDR2 SNTAGT. Trimming stripped 2 bases from V and 15 bases from J, with 17 bases between. The CDR3 is 13 amino acids. The CDR3 bases are TGTGCCAGCAGTGACCAAGCGGGCGGCACCCGGTTCTTC. Translating it yields CASSDQAGGTRFF.